These 11 T cell receptor beta chains came from one sample sequenced in a study of blood T cell repertoires in COVID-19. The repertoire was sequenced with immunoSEQ multiplex PCR; TCRdb's copy has only in-frame clones and lacks some. Of about 260,000 clones listed, approximately 90% were seen once; the top ten hold 0.87%. The material sequenced was PBMCs or T cells enriched from blood (not recorded which). The receptors were gathered from a man in his forties or fifties who had been exposed to COVID-19.

The chain carries TRBV4-1 and TRBJ1-6; D is unclear. Germline CDR1 is MGHRA and CDR2 is YSYEKL. Trimming stripped 5 bases from V and 0 bases from J, with 14 bases between. This CDR3 has 17 amino acids. The DNA of the CDR3 is TGCGCCAGCAGCTCCCCAGGTACGAGCTCCTATAATTCACCCCTCCACTTT. Translation gives CASSSPGTSSYNSPLHF.

V gene TRBV19 combines with J gene TRBJ2-1, with 11 bases aligning to TRBD1. V shed 5 bases, J shed 8 bases, and the junction held 11 bases outside the gene matches. The CDR3 has 16 residues. Germline-derived CDR1 and CDR2 are LNHDA and SQIVND (reference sequence). This CDR3 reads CASSLGWDRGIDEQFF. For the CDR3, the DNA is TGTGCCAGTAGTCTGGGGTGGGACAGGGGGATCGATGAGCAGTTCTTC.

Turning to this clone: It may be a read error: a sequence one base away is much more abundant. The chain couples TRBV2 to TRBJ1-1, with unresolved D. V was cut by 4 bases and J by 1 base, with 4 bases left in between. The CDR3 has 12 amino acids. Germline loops: CDR1 SNHLY, CDR2 FYNNEI. The CDR3 bases are TGTGCCAGCAGTGTACAGAACACTGAAGCTTTCTTT. Amino acids: CASSVQNTEAFF.

The chain is built from TRBV27 and TRBJ1-4; no firm D call. Germline lookup yields CDR1 MNHEY and CDR2 SMNVEV (reference sequence). Trimming shortened V by 5 bases and J by 12 bases, and 16 bases separated the two germline ends. The CDR3 runs 13 residues. CDR3 coding DNA: TGTGCCAGCAGTCGAGACGTAAGGAGGCAACTGTTTTTT. It codes for CASSRDVRRQLFF.

This rearrangement joins TRBV4-1 to TRBJ2-2, with 15 bases matching TRBD2. The CDR3 has 20 amino acids. Germline CDR1 is MGHRA and CDR2 is YSYEKL. The trim removed 6 bases at V and 2 bases at J, leaving 13 bases unmatched. In DNA form, the CDR3 reads TGCGCCAGCAGGGACCCCGTGGGACTAGCGGGAGGTCCAAACACCGGGGAGCTGTTTTTT. Translating it yields CASRDPVGLAGGPNTGELFF.

This chain links TRBV7-2 with TRBJ1-2; the D gene is possibly TRBD1 (6 bases). Germline V gene lookup returns CDR1 SGHTA and CDR2 FQGNSA. The CDR3 contains 13 residues. Trimming took off 1 base at V and 8 bases at J, with 11 bases between the two ends. The CDR3: CASSLVGGLGYTF. CDR3 in DNA: TGTGCCAGCAGCTTAGTAGGGGGTCTCGGCTACACCTTC.

The chain links TRBV2 to TRBJ2-7; D remains unclear. CDR3 length: 12 amino acids. V was shortened by 4 bases and J by 3 bases, with 7 bases between the two germline ends. Germline lookup yields CDR1 SNHLY and CDR2 FYNNEI. The CDR3: CASSAYIYEQYV. The CDR3 coding sequence is TGTGCCAGCAGTGCATACATCTACGAGCAGTACGTC.

V is TRBV5-1 and J is TRBJ1-1; D unresolved. The CDR3 contains 14 residues. CDR1 and CDR2 (germline): SGHRS, YFSETQ. V was pared by 3 bases and J by 5 bases, with 14 bases between. The DNA of the CDR3 is TGCGCCAGCAGCTCCCTCCGCGGGTCAACTGAAGCTTTCTTT. Translated, it gives CASSSLRGSTEAFF. Supplemented by reference TRBV5-1 and TRBJ1-1, the full variable domain reads KAGVTQTPRYLIKTRGQQVTLSCSPISGHRSVSWYQQTPGQGLQFLFEYFSETQRNKGNFPGRFSGRQFSNSRSEMNVSTLELGDSALYLCASSSLRGSTEAFFGQGTRLTVV.

This sequence joins TRBV5-1 and TRBJ2-2; 11 positions agree with TRBD1. This CDR3 is built from 18 residues. V trimming: 0 bases; J trimming: 4 bases; junction bases outside the gene matches: 8. Germline V CDR1 and CDR2: SGHRS, YFSETQ. The CDR3 spells CASSLGGQGALLTGELFF. The DNA for the CDR3 is TGCGCCAGCAGCTTGGGAGGACAGGGGGCTCTTCTCACCGGGGAGCTGTTTTTT.

The chain is built from TRBV9 and TRBJ1-1, with a possible D match to TRBD1 (6 bases). The CDR3 is 16 amino acids. Germline CDR1 SGDLS, CDR2 YYNGEE. Trimming took 4 bases from V and 0 from J, leaving 16 bases between them. The CDR3 nucleotides read TGTGCCAGCAGCCCTCTGGGACACCCTCTGAACACTGAAGCTTTCTTT. Translation gives CASSPLGHPLNTEAFF.

V is TRBV6-5 and J is TRBJ1-2; 7 positions match TRBD1. After removal of 4 bases from V and 5 bases from J, the junction contained 10 bases not matched to a gene. Per germline, CDR1 MNHEY and CDR2 SVGAGI. The CDR3 contains 15 residues. The CDR3, as DNA: TGTGCCAGCAGTTCAGGGGGGCCCGCGGGATATGGCTACACCTTC. It yields the protein CASSSGGPAGYGYTF.